This T cell receptor beta chain derives from a study of T cells in Graves' hyperthyroidism and ophthalmopathy. Study-wide background: Peripheral blood samples were taken at initial diagnosis, prior to any treatment.

The germline V gene has CDR1 MNHEY and CDR2 SMNVEV (reference sequence). This CDR3 is 13 amino acids long. The V and J ends lost 5 bases and 12 bases respectively, with 17 bases between them. Study findings and constraints: In the blood, most expanded thyroid clonotypes above 0.001 appeared as well.

Points on this clonotype: The target antigen is unknown.

Amplification of TCR beta CDR3 regions was performed using RNA transcripts as template. An initial round of RT-PCR targeting the TCR CDR3 relied on the HTBI primer set. A single record per CDR3 protein comes from TCRdb applying MiXCR to the multiplex PCR reads. The top ten clones hold around 70% of a sample with about 400,000 distinct CDR3 sequences, 25% of them seen once. The clonotype originates from a man in his forties or fifties with Graves' hyperthyroidism. The specimen sequenced was blood. This sequence joins TRBV27 and TRBJ2-1, with D tentatively TRBD2 (5 bases). CDR3 in DNA: TGTGCCAGCAGTCCTACCGTCCCCGAGGGGCAGTTCTTC. Its translation: CASSPTVPEGQFF.